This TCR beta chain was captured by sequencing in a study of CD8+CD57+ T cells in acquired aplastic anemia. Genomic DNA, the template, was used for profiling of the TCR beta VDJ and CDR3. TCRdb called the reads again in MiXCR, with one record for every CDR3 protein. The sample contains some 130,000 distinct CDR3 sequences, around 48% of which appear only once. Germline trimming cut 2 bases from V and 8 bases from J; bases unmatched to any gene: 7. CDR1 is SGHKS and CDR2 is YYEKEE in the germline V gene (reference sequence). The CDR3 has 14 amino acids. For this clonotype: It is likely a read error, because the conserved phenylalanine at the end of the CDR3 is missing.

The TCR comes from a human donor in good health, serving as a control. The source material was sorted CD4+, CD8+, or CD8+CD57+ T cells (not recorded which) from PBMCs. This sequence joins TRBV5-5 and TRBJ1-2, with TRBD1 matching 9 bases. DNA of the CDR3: TGTGCCAGCAGCTTCAGACAGGGGGGATACGGCTACACCGTC. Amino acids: CASSFRQGGYGYTV.